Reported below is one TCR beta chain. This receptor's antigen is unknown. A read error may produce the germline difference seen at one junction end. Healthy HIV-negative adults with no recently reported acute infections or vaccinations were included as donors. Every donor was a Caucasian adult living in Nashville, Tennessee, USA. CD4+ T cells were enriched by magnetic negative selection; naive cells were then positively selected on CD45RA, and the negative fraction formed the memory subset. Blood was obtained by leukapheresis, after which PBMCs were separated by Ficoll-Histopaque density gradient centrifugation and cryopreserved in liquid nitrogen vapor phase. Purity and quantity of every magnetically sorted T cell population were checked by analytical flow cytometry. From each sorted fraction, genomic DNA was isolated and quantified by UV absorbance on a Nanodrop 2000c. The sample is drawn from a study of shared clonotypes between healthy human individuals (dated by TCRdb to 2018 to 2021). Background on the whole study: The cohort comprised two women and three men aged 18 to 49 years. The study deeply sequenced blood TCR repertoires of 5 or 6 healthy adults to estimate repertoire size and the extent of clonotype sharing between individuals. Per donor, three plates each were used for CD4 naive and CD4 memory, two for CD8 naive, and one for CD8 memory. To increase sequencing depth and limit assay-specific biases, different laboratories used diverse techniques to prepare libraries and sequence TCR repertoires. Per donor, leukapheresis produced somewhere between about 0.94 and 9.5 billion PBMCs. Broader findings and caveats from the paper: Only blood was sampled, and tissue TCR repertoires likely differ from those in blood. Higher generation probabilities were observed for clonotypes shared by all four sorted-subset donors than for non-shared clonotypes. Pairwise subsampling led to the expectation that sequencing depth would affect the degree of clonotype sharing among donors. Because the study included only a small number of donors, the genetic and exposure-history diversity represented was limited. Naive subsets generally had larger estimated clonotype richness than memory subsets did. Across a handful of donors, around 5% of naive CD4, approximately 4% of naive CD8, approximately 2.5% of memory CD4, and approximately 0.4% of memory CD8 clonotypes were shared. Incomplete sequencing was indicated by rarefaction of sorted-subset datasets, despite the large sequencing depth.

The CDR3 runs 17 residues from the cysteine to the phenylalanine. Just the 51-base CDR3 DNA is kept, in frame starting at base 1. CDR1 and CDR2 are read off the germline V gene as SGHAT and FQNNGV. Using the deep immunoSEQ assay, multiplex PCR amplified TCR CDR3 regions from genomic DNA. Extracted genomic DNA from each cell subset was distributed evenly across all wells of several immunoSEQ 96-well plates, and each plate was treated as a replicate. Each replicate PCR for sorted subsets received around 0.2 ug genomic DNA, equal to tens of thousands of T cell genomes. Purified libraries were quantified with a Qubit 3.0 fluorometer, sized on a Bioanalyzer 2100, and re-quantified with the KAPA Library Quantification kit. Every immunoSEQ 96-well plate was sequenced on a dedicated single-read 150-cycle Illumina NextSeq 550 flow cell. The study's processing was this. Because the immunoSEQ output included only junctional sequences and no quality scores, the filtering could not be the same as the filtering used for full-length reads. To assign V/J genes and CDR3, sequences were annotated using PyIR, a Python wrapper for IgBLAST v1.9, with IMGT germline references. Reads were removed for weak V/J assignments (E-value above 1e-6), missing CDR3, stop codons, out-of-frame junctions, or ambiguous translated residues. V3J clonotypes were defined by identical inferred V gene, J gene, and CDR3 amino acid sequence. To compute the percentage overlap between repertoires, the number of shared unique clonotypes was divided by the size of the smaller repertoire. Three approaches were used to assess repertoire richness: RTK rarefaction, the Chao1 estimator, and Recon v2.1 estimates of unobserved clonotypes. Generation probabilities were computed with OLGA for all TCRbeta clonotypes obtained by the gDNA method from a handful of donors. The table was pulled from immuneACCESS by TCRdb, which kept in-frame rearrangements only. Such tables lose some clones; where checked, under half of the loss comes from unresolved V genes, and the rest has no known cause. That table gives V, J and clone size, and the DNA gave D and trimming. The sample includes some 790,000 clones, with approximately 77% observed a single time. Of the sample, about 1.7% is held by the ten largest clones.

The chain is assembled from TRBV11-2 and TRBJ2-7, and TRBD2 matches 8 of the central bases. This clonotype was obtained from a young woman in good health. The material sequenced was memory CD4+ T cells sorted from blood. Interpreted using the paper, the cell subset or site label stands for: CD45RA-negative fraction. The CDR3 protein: CASSLVGGLDSWREQYF. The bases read TGTGCCAGCAGTTTAGTCGGGGGACTAGACTCTTGGCGCGAGCAGTACTTC.